The 24 T cell receptor beta chains below all came from one sample that was sequenced in a study of blood T cell repertoires in COVID-19. TCRdb's copy holds only in-frame clones and misses some; the assay was immunoSEQ multiplex PCR. Among tens of thousands of clones listed, about 90% were seen once. The sample taken for sequencing was peripheral blood. These receptors were obtained from a human donor with active COVID-19. The donor label of this sample is uncertain.

This chain connects TRBV3-1 (or the pseudogene TRBV3-2) to TRBJ2-3; possibly TRBD1 for D (6 bases). The CDR3 runs 15 residues. Germline CDR1 is LGHDT and CDR2 is YNNKEL (reference sequence). The V end lost 2 bases, the J end lost 3 bases, and 12 bases lay between the germline ends. In DNA, the CDR3 is TGTGCCAGCAGCCAAAACCGTCAGGGGACAGATACGCAGTATTTT. It codes for CASSQNRQGTDTQYF.

V and J are TRBV5-1 and TRBJ1-3, with a possible D match to TRBD1 (6 bases). Between the trimmed V and J ends, which lost 0 bases and 4 bases, there was a span of 14 bases. Germline V CDR1 and CDR2: SGHRS, YFSETQ. This CDR3 has 16 residues. CDR3 amino acids: CASSLGGRGAGNTIYF. CDR3 sequence (DNA): TGCGCCAGCAGCTTGGGCGGCAGGGGAGCCGGAAACACCATATATTTT.

V and J are TRBV7-8 and TRBJ2-3; 10 positions agree with TRBD2. The CDR3 extends over 16 amino acids. Per germline, CDR1 SGHVS and CDR2 FQNEAQ. The J segment lost 4 bases and the V segment lost 5 bases, leaving 9 bases of the junction unmatched. CDR3 loop: CASSHTLAGIPDTQYF. DNA for the CDR3: TGTGCCAGCAGCCACACACTAGCGGGGATCCCAGATACGCAGTATTTT.

The genes are TRBV6-5 and TRBJ1-2, with 7 bases aligning to TRBD1. The CDR3 is 14 amino acids. Germline CDR1 is MNHEY and CDR2 is SVGAGI. Trimming removed 7 bases from V and 3 bases from J; junction bases left unmatched: 8. CDR3 bases: TGTGCCAGCAAACCGGCCGGGACAGACTATGGCTACACCTTC. Amino acids: CASKPAGTDYGYTF.

The CDR3: CARKAGKYNEQFF. The CDR3 coding sequence is TGTGCCAGAAAGGCAGGGAAATACAATGAGCAGTTCTTC. This rearrangement joins TRBV5-3 to TRBJ2-1; D may be TRBD1 (5 bases). TRBV5-3 is sorted into the ORF group, with uncertain function. This CDR3 contains 13 residues. Trimming took off 6 bases at V and 4 bases at J, with 11 bases between the two ends.

This chain joins TRBV7-3 and TRBJ2-1; D perhaps matches TRBD2 (5 bases). Trimming removed 0 bases from V and 12 bases from J, with 15 bases in between. The CDR3 runs to 14 residues. From germline, CDR1 is SGHTA and CDR2 FQGTGA. CDR3 nucleotides: TGTGCCAGCAGCTTAACCCCCAGCGCTGGGAGGCAGTTCTTC. It is translated as CASSLTPSAGRQFF.

Here the CDR3 reads CASGDRGRNTEAFF. CDR3 sequence (DNA): TGTGCCAGCGGGGACAGGGGGCGCAACACTGAAGCTTTCTTT. V usage is TRBV2 and J usage is TRBJ1-1; the match to TRBD1 covers 12 bases. J gave up 2 bases and V 8 bases, and 3 bases lay outside the gene matches. This CDR3 is built from 14 residues. Per germline, CDR1 SNHLY and CDR2 FYNNEI. The full variable domain, with the rest looked up from reference TRBV2 and TRBJ1-1, is EPEVTQTPSHQVTQMGQEVILRCVPISNHLYFYWYRQILGQKVEFLVSFYNNEISEKSEIFDDQFSVERPDGSNFTLKIRSTKLEDSAMYFCASGDRGRNTEAFFGQGTRLTVV.

The CDR3 nucleotides are TGTGCCAGCAGTTCAGATAGGGAGACAGGGTCCACCTACGAGCAGTACTTC. It specifies CASSSDRETGSTYEQYF. The chain uses TRBV6-2 or TRBV6-3 and TRBJ2-7, with TRBD1 matching 7 bases. The ends lost 4 bases at V and 2 bases at J; junction bases unmatched: 14. The CDR3 is made up of 17 amino acids. The germline V gene has CDR1 MNHEY and CDR2 SVGEGT.

This clone was seen more than once but under ten times. The chain combines TRBV7-8 with TRBJ1-1; 9 bases align to TRBD1. Germline CDR1 is SGHVS and CDR2 is FQNEAQ. V shed 5 bases, J shed 3 bases, and the junction held 4 bases outside the gene matches. The CDR3 loop spans 14 amino acids. CDR3 in DNA: TGTGCCAGCAGCAGACAGGGGGGGTACACTGAAGCTTTCTTT. It yields the protein CASSRQGGYTEAFF. The full variable domain, with the rest looked up from reference TRBV7-8 and TRBJ1-1, is GAGVSQSPRYKVAKRGQDVALRCDPISGHVSLFWYQQALGQGPEFLTYFQNEAQLDKSGLPSDRFFAERPEGSVSTLKIQRTQQEDSAVYLCASSRQGGYTEAFFGQGTRLTVV.

This chain uses TRBV24-1 with TRBJ2-3; D is ambiguous. Germline-derived CDR1 and CDR2 are KGHDR and SFDVKD. The V gene lost 0 bases and the J gene lost 7 bases, with 4 bases spanning the gap. This CDR3 region has 12 residues. CDR3 DNA: TGTGCCACCAGTGATTTGACATATACGCAGTATTTT. The encoded protein is CATSDLTYTQYF.

The V and J genes are TRBV7-8 and TRBJ2-7; TRBD1 matches 10 bases. This CDR3 contains 17 residues. V lost 1 base, J lost 3 bases, and 9 bases stayed unmatched. In germline, CDR1 is SGHVS, CDR2 FQNEAQ. The CDR3 region has the DNA TGTGCCAGCAGCTTAGTTTCCCTCCGGGACAGGGGCTACGAGCAGTACTTC. Its translation: CASSLVSLRDRGYEQYF. Full variable domain (remainder filled in from reference TRBV7-8 and TRBJ2-7): GAGVSQSPRYKVAKRGQDVALRCDPISGHVSLFWYQQALGQGPEFLTYFQNEAQLDKSGLPSDRFFAERPEGSVSTLKIQRTQQEDSAVYLCASSLVSLRDRGYEQYFGPGTRLTVT.

V usage is TRBV2 and J usage is TRBJ1-3; D perhaps matches TRBD1 (6 bases). Germline V gene lookup returns CDR1 SNHLY and CDR2 FYNNEI. The length of the CDR3 is 15 residues. V lost 4 bases to trimming and J lost 4 bases, with 14 bases between them. CDR3 nucleotide sequence: TGTGCCAGCAGTGCCTCTAGGGGGAACGGAAACACCATATATTTT. It encodes CASSASRGNGNTIYF.

This rearrangement joins TRBV7-2 to TRBJ2-7, with TRBD2 as a possible D gene (5 bases). The germline gives CDR1 SGHTA, CDR2 FQGNSA. V shed 2 bases and J shed 1 base, with 12 bases lying between them. This CDR3 is built from 15 residues. CDR3 sequence (DNA): TGTGCCAGCAGCTTATCGGGGTTTGAGTCCTACGAGCAGTACTTC. Its translation: CASSLSGFESYEQYF.

The rearrangement uses TRBV5-4 and TRBJ1-1, with D tentatively TRBD1 (5 bases). V gave up 4 bases and J gave up 4 bases, with 17 bases separating them. Germline lookup yields CDR1 SGHNT and CDR2 YYREEE (reference sequence). The CDR3 runs 15 residues. In DNA form, the CDR3 reads TGTGCCAGCAGCCCACCGAGGGGAGGGATCACTGAAGCTTTCTTT. This translates into CASSPPRGGITEAFF.

The V and J genes are TRBV6-6 and TRBJ2-3, with D possibly being TRBD1 (5 bases). Germline CDR1 MNHNY, CDR2 SVGAGI (reference sequence). This CDR3 spans 12 amino acids. Trimming left V 8 bases short and J 1 base short, with 7 bases between. The CDR3 DNA reads as TGTGCCAGCGGCAGGGGCACAGATACGCAGTATTTT. Its translation is CASGRGTDTQYF.

The genes are TRBV3-1 (or the pseudogene TRBV3-2) and TRBJ2-1; 8 positions agree with TRBD1. This CDR3 is built from 15 residues. The V gene end was trimmed by 2 bases and the J gene end by 6 bases; junction bases not matched to a gene: 6. CDR1 is LGHDT and CDR2 is YNNKEL in the germline V gene (reference sequence). In nucleotides, the CDR3 is TGTGCCAGCAGCCAAACCCTGACAGGGGTCAATGAGCAGTTCTTC. Its protein is CASSQTLTGVNEQFF.

This chain joins TRBV7-2 and TRBJ2-2, with D perhaps matching TRBD2 (5 bases). The V and J ends lost 1 base and 6 bases respectively, with 15 bases between them. Germline V gene data show CDR1 as SGHTA and CDR2 as FQGNSA. The CDR3 runs 16 residues. DNA for the CDR3: TGTGCCAGCAGCTTAGGGTTGATCCGGGGTTCCGGGGAGCTGTTTTTT. Protein: CASSLGLIRGSGELFF. Together with reference TRBV7-2 and TRBJ2-2, the CDR3 gives the full variable domain: GAGVSQSPSNKVTEKGKDVELRCDPISGHTALYWYRQSLGQGLEFLIYFQGNSAPDKSGLPSDRFSAERTGGSVSTLTIQRTQQEDSAVYLCASSLGLIRGSGELFFGEGSRLTVL.

This rearrangement joins TRBV5-1 to TRBJ2-6; D is unclear. The CDR3 loop spans 14 amino acids. Germline-derived CDR1 and CDR2 are SGHRS and YFSETQ. V lost 0 bases and J lost 2, with 3 bases in between. As DNA, the CDR3 is TGCGCCAGCAGCTTGGTTACTGGGGCCAACGTCCTGACTTTC. Translation gives CASSLVTGANVLTF.

The chain recombines TRBV3-1 (or the pseudogene TRBV3-2) with TRBJ2-5, with TRBD2 matching 9 bases. V lost 3 bases to trimming and J lost 14 bases; unmatched junction nucleotides: 7. This CDR3 has 12 amino acids. Germline-derived CDR1 and CDR2 are LGHDT and YNNKEL (reference sequence). CDR3 in amino acids: CASSQATSGSYF. The DNA for the CDR3 is TGTGCCAGCAGCCAGGCGACTAGCGGTAGCTACTTC.

The rearrangement joins TRBV27 to TRBJ2-7; a possible D gene is TRBD1 (6 bases). Trimming removed 2 bases from V and 4 bases from J, with 6 bases in between. This CDR3 comprises 12 residues. Germline V gene data show CDR1 as MNHEY and CDR2 as SMNVEV (reference sequence). CDR3 loop: CASSLQGYEQYF. The CDR3 region has the DNA TGTGCCAGCAGTTTACAGGGGTACGAGCAGTACTTC.

The chain uses TRBV15 and TRBJ1-5; D may be TRBD1 (6 bases). With 6 bases removed from V and 7 bases from J, the gap between germline ends came to 19 bases. The germline CDR1 and CDR2 sequences are LNHNV and YYDKDF (reference sequence). The CDR3 is made up of 15 amino acids. The CDR3 here is CATRGYRVGGQPQHF. Written as DNA, the CDR3 is TGTGCCACCAGGGGATACAGGGTTGGGGGCCAGCCCCAGCATTTT.

This sequence joins TRBV6-2 or TRBV6-3 and TRBJ1-1; D not certain. From germline, CDR1 is MNHEY and CDR2 SVGEGT. Deletions cut 6 bases from V and 1 base from J, with 15 bases between. The CDR3 runs to 15 residues. The CDR3 DNA reads TGTGCCAGCAGCGATTTACCTGGGCCGAACACTGAAGCTTTCTTT. This sequence encodes CASSDLPGPNTEAFF.

The chain joins TRBV21-1 to TRBJ1-5; TRBD1 is the table's D call and was not checked against the DNA. TRBV21-1 is marked as a pseudogene. CDR3 length: 15 residues. The CDR3 nucleotides are TGTGCCAGCAGCCCCCGAGGACAGGGCTATCAGCCCCAGCATTTT. It specifies CASSPRGQGYQPQHF.

The V call is TRBV6-5, the J call TRBJ2-7; 9 bases align to TRBD1. V lost 3 bases to trimming and J lost 5 bases; unmatched junction nucleotides: 2. The CDR3 sequence is 13 residues long. Germline loops: CDR1 MNHEY, CDR2 SVGAGI. The CDR3 bases are TGTGCCAGCAGTTATACAGGGGGCCACGAGCAGTACTTC. It yields the protein CASSYTGGHEQYF.